The clone carrying this T cell receptor beta chain was seen a few times. Its matching antigen is unknown. This record belongs to a study of T cells after yellow fever vaccination. 5'RACE template switching added a universal primer site and UMIs to TCR cDNA. TCRdb used MiXCR to reprocess the 5' RACE reads, holding one entry per CDR3 protein. Here the sample spans some 300,000 distinct CDR3 sequences, approximately 10% being singletons. CDR3 length: 14 residues. V shed 5 bases and J shed 4 bases, with 14 bases lying between them. Broader study findings: A weaker secondary response peaked on day 5, the primary on day 15. Contaminating bulk clonotypes could be abundant in FACS-sorted repertoires. Detected again after the booster were most primary-vaccination clones, at nearly 97% CD4 and 88% CD8.

The material sequenced was CD4+ T cells sorted from PBMCs, taken 5 days after the yellow fever booster vaccination. V is TRBV12-3 or TRBV12-4 and J is TRBJ1-2, with a weak D call TRBD1 (6 bases). The TCR originated in a man aged 18 to 30 who received the YFV17D yellow fever vaccine. The CDR3 DNA is TGTGCCAGCAGTCTAGGGGGGCTTGGCTATGGCTACACCTTC. Its translation: CASSLGGLGYGYTF.